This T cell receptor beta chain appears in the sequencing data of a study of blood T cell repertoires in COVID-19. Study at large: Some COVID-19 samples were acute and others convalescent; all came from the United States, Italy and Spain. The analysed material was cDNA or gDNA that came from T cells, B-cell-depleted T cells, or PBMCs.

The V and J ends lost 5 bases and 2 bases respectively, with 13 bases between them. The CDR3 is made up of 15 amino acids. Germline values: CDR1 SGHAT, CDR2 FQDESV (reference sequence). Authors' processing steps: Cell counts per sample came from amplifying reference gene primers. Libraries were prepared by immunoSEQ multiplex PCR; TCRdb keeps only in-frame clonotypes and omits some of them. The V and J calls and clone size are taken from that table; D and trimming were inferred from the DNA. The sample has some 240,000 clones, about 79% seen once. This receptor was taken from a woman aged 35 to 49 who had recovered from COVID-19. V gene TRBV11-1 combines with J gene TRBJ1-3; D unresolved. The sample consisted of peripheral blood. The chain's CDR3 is CASSLTDTAGNTIYF. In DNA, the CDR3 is TGTGCCAGCAGCCTAACAGACACGGCTGGAAACACCATATATTTT.